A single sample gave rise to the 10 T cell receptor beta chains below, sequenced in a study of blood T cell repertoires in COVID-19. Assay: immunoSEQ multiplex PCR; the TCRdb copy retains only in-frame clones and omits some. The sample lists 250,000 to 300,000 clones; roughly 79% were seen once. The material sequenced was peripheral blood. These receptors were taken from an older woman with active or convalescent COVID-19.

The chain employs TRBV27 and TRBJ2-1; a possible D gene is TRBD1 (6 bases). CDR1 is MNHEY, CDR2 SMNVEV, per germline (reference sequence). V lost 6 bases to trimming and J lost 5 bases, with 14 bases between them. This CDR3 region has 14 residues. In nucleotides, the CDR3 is TGTGCCAGCAGATCGGGGACACTGAACAATGAGCAGTTCTTC. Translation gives CASRSGTLNNEQFF.

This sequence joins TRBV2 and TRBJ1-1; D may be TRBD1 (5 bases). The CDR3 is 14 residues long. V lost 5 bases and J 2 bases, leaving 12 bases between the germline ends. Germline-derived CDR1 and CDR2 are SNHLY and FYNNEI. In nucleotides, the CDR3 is TGTGCCAGCAGTCCACAGGAATTTAACACTGAAGCTTTCTTT. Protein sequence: CASSPQEFNTEAFF.

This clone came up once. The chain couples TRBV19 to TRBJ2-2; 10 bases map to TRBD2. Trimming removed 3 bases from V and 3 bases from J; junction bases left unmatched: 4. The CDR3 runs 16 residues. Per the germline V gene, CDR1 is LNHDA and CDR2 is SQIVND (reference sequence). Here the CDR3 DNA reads TGTGCCAGTAGTATTGGGCTAGCGGGGGACACCGGGGAGCTGTTTTTT. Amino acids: CASSIGLAGDTGELFF.

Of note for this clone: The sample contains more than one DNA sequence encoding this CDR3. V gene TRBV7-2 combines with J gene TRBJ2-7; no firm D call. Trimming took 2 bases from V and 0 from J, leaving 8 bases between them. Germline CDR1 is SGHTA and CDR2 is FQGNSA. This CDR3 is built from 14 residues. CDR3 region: CASSLLPSSYEQYF. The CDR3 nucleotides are TGTGCCAGCAGCTTACTCCCTAGCTCCTACGAGCAGTACTTC. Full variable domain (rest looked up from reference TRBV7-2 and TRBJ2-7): GAGVSQSPSNKVTEKGKDVELRCDPISGHTALYWYRQSLGQGLEFLIYFQGNSAPDKSGLPSDRFSAERTGGSVSTLTIQRTQQEDSAVYLCASSLLPSSYEQYFGPGTRLTVT.

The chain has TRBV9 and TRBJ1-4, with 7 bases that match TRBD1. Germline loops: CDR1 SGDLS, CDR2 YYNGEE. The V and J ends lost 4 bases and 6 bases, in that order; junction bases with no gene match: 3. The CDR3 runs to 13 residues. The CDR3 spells CASSRQGHEKLFF. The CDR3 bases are TGTGCCAGCAGCCGACAGGGCCATGAAAAACTGTTTTTT.

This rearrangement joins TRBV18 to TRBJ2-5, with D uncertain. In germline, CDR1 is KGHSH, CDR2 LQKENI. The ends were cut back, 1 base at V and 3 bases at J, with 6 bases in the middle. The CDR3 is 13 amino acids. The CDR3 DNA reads TGTGCCAGCTCACCACACGTAGAAGAGACCCAGTACTTC. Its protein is CASSPHVEETQYF.

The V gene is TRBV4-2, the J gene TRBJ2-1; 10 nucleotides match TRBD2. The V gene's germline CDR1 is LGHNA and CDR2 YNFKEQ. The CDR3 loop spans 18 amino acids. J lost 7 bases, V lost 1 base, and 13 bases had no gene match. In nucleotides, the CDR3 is TGTGCCAGCAGCCAAGCAATCTCACCTAGCGGGGGTTTGAATGAGCAGTTCTTC. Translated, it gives CASSQAISPSGGLNEQFF.

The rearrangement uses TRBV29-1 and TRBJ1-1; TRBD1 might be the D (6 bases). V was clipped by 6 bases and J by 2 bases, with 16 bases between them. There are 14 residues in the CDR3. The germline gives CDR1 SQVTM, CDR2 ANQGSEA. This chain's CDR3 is CSVRDGGLNTEAFF. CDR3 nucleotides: TGCAGCGTCAGAGACGGGGGGCTTAACACTGAAGCTTTCTTT.

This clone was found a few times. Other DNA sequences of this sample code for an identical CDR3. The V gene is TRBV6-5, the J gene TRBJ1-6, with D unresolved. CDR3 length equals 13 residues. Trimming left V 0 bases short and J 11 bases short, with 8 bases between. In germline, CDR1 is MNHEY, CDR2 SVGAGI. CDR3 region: CASSYSAGAPLHF. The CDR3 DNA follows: TGTGCCAGCAGTTACTCTGCGGGAGCACCCCTCCACTTT.

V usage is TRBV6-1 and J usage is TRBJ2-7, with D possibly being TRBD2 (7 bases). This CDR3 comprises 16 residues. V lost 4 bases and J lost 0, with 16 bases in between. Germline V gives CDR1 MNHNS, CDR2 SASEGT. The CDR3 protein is CASSGLEGGNSYEQYF. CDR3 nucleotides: TGTGCCAGCAGTGGATTAGAGGGGGGGAACTCCTACGAGCAGTACTTC.